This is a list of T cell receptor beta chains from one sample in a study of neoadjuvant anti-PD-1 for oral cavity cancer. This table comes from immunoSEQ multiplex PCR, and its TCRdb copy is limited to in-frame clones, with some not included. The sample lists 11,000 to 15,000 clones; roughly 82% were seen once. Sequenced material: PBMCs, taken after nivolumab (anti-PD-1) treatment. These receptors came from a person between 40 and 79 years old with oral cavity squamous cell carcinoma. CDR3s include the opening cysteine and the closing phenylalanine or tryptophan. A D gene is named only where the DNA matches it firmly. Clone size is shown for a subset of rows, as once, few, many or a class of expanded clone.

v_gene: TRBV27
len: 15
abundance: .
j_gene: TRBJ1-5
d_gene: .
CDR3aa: CASSLVGHSNQPQHF
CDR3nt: TGTGCCAGCAGTTTAGTGGGGCATAGCAATCAGCCCCAGCATTTT

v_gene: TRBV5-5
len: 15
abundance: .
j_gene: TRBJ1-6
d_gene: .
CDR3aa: CASSLDGSYNSPLHF
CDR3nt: TGTGCCAGCAGTCTAGACGGATCCTATAATTCACCCCTCCACTTT

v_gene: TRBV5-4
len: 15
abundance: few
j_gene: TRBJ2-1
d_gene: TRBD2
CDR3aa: CASSSGLAGYNEQFF
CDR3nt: TGTGCCAGCAGCTCCGGACTAGCGGGGTACAATGAGCAGTTCTTC

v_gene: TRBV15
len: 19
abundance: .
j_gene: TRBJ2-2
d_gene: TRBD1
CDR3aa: CATSRAPPGTGMNTGELFF
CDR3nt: TGTGCCACCAGCAGAGCGCCCCCCGGGACAGGGATGAACACCGGGGAGCTGTTTTTT

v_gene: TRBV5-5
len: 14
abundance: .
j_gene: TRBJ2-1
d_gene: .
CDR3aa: CASSYARIYNEQFF
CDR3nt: TGTGCCAGCAGCTACGCCAGGATATACAATGAGCAGTTCTTC

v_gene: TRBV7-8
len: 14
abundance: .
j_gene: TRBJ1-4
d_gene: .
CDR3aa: CASSLGTIGEKLFF
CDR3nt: TGTGCCAGCAGTTTGGGCACAATTGGGGAAAAACTGTTTTTT

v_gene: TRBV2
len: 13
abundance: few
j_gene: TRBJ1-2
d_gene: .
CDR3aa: CASSEGRGYGYTF
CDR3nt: TGTGCCAGCAGTGAGGGCCGGGGCTATGGCTACACCTTC

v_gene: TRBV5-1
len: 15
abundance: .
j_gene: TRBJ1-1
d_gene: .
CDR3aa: CASRPPWGAKTEAFF
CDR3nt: TGCGCCAGCAGACCACCGTGGGGGGCAAAGACTGAAGCTTTCTTT

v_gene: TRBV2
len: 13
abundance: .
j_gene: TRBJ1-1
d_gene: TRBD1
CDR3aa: CASSGQGNTEAFF
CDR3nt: TGTGCCAGCAGCGGACAGGGGAACACTGAAGCTTTCTTT

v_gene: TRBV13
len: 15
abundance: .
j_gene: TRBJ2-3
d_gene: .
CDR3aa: CASSPRHGVGDTQYF
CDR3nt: TGTGCCAGCAGCCCCCGACATGGGGTTGGAGATACGCAGTATTTT

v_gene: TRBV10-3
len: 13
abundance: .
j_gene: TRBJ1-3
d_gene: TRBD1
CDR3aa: CAISTGTENTIYF
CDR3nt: TGTGCCATCAGCACCGGGACAGAAAATACCATATATTTT

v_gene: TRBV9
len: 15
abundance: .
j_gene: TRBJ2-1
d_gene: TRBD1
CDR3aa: CASSRAGTGYNEQFF
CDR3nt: TGTGCCAGCAGCCGGGCCGGGACAGGGTACAATGAGCAGTTCTTC

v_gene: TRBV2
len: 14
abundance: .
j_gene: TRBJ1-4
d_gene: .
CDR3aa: CAGAWRTDNEKLFF
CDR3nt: TGTGCCGGCGCTTGGCGGACAGATAATGAAAAACTGTTTTTT

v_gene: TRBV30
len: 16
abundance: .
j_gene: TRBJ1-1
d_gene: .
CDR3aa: CAWNFPRERDGTEAFF
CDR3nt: TGTGCCTGGAATTTCCCCCGGGAAAGGGACGGCACTGAAGCTTTCTTT

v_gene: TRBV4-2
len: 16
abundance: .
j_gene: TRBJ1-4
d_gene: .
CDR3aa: CASSQYQYGTNEKLFF
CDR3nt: TGTGCCAGCAGCCAGTACCAGTACGGCACTAATGAAAAACTGTTTTTT

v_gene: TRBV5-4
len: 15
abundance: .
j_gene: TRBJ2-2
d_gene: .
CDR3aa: CASSLFQGNTGELFF
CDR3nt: TGTGCCAGCAGCTTGTTTCAGGGCAACACCGGGGAGCTGTTTTTT

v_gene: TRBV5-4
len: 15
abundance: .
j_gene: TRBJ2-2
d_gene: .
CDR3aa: CASSLRAQGTGELFF
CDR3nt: TGTGCCAGCAGCTTGAGGGCCCAGGGCACCGGGGAGCTGTTTTTT

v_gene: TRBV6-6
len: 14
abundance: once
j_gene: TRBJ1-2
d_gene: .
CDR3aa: CASSSLGLDYGYTF
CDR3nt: TGTGCCAGCAGCTCTCTGGGCCTGGACTATGGCTACACCTTC

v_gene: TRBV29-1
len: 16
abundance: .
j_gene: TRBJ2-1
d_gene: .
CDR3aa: CSVQGPASGTYNEQFF
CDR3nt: TGCAGCGTGCAGGGGCCGGCTAGCGGAACCTACAATGAGCAGTTCTTC

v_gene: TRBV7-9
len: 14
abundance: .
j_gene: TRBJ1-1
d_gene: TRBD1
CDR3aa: CASSFTGASSEAFF
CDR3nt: TGTGCCAGCAGCTTCACAGGGGCGTCTTCTGAAGCTTTCTTT

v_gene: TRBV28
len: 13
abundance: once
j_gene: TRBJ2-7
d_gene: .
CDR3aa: CASKPDRTYEQYF
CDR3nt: TGTGCCAGCAAACCGGACCGAACCTACGAGCAGTACTTC

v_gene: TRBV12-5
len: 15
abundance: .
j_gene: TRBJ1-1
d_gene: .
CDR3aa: CASVLQGGMGTEAFF
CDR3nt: TGTGCTAGTGTCCTACAGGGCGGTATGGGCACTGAAGCTTTCTTT

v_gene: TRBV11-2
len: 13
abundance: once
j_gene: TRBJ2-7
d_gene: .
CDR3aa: CASSLGRIYEQYF
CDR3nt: TGTGCCAGCAGCTTAGGACGGATCTACGAGCAGTACTTC